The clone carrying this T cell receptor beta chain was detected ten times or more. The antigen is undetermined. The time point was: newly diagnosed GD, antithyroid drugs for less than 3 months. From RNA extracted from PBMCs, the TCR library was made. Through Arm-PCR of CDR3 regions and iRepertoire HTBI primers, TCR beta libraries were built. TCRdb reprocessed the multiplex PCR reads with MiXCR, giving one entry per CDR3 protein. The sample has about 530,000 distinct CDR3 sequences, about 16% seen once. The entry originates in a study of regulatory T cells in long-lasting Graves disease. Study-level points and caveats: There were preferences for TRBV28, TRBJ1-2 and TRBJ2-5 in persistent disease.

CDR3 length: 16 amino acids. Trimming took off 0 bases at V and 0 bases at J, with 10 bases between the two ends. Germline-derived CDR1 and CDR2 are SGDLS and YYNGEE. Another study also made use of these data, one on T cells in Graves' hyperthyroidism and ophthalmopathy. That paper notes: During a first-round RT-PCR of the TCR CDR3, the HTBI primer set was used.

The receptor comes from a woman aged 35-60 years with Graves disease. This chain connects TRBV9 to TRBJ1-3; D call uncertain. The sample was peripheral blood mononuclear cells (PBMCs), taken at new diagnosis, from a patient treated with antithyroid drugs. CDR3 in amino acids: CASSVGSARSGNTIYF. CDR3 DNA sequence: TGTGCCAGCAGCGTAGGTTCCGCCCGCTCTGGAAACACCATATATTTT.